This entry describes one T cell receptor (beta chain). The specificity of this receptor is unknown. No much larger clonotype is one base removed from it; base qualities were not supplied. The receptor library was made with the immunoSEQ multiplex PCR assay. The authors' analysis ran thus. A statistical classification framework was built for diagnosing cytomegalovirus status from the catalog of TCR beta chain sequences. The clones in this table, taken by TCRdb from immuneACCESS, are in-frame only. Not every clone is retained; where verified, under half of the shortfall comes from an unresolved V gene, and the cause of the rest is unknown. The V and J calls and clone size are taken from that table; D and trimming were inferred from the DNA. Recorded for this sample are roughly 110,000 clones; approximately 90% of them occurred a single time. Roughly 2% of the sample comes from the top ten. The data belong to a study of cytomegalovirus exposure and HLA in healthy donors (dated by TCRdb to about 2017). A note on the overall study: A later analysis indicated that the 100 to 150 validation repertoires were generated on the platform also employed for the 700 or so repertoires of the first cohort. The study aimed to test whether signatures of past pathogen exposure could be identified by cataloging public T cell receptors. The study combined high-throughput TCR immunosequencing, statistical association of individual TCRs with disease status, and machine learning to predict cytomegalovirus infection status. Along with the approximately 650-subject first cohort, a separate validation cohort of over a hundred different subjects was used. What the authors observed across the whole study: A later analysis lacked HLA typing for the validation cohort, so it scored co-occurrence in that cohort across all 110 or so repertoires. The classifier was reported to diagnose cytomegalovirus status with high specificity and sensitivity in both the original and validation cohorts. Three of the identified cytomegalovirus-associated TCR beta chains were confirmed in vitro to be specific for cytomegalovirus antigens. In the study, approximately 150 TCR beta chains were listed as associated with cytomegalovirus. A later analysis found that TCRs clustered in the first cohort also tended to co-occur in the 100 to 150 validation repertoires, with approximately 95% of cluster scores above 0. Most TCR sequences were observed very rarely across donors, whereas some public TCRs were present in many individuals. The authors suggested that the approach could potentially be extended to other disease states and immunological phenotypes.

The CDR3 numbers 17 residues from cysteine through phenylalanine. Only the CDR3 DNA is retained, 51 bases long and in frame from the first base. V is cut by 0 bases and J by 0 bases, and the space between the germline ends is 14 bases. Via the germline V gene (reference sequence), CDR1 is LNHNV and CDR2 YYDKDF. Donors formed part of the validation cohort, which comprised 120 subjects and was distinct from the first cohort of 666 subjects. This sequence originates from a woman between 18 and 29 years old in good health and CMV-seropositive. The rearranged segments are TRBV15 and TRBJ1-2; TRBD1 could be the D gene, as 6 bases match. The sequenced sample consisted of PBMCs. The bases read TGTGCCACCAGCAGAGAGGGGGCGTACACAGCTAACTATGGCTACACCTTC. Its translation reads: CATSREGAYTANYGYTF.